This T cell receptor beta chain was found in a study of blood T cells in healthy people across ages (dated by TCRdb to 2013 to 2016). Context from the whole study: In model experiments, roughly one uniquely barcoded TCR beta cDNA molecule per two T cells was captured by template switching. The study measured age-related changes in TCR beta repertoire diversity using deep sequencing normalized with unique cDNA molecular identifiers. Donors were grouped into four age groups: young (average approximately 16 years), middle-aged (roughly 37), aged (62) and long-lived (over 80). Using the same blood draw, the study looked at two additional independent replicas of 1 million unique cDNA reads for two donors, one aged 18 to 29 and the other aged 80 or older. What the study reported, not specific to this receptor: Observed TCR beta diversity per million T cells fell roughly linearly with age, and a significant reduction was already apparent by age around 40. Because profiling used bulk unsorted PBMCs, naive and antigen-experienced compartments could not be compared conclusively. There was a strong correlation between observed TCR beta diversity and the percentage of naive T cells measured by flow cytometry. Because donor CMV infection status was unknown, age-related changes in expanded clonotypes were potentially confounded. The long-lived group showed more naive CD4+ T cells, fewer expanded clones and increased TCR diversity than the aged group, suggesting age selection. Total diversity estimates from one million sequenced T cells were considered lower bounds and underestimates.

This clonotype was counted between two and nine times. The clone's antigen remains unknown. Base qualities were left out, and no much larger clone turns up one base away. Systemically healthy Caucasian individuals from Russia, 39 in total and aged roughly 6 to 100 years, were included as donors. Around 9.7 milliliters of peripheral blood were collected from each donor into EDTA-treated Vacutainer tubes. PBMCs were isolated by Ficoll-Paque density-gradient centrifugation, with at least 7 million obtained per sample. Total RNA was extracted from PBMCs with Trizol reagent, with at least 6 micrograms obtained per sample. For every donor, flow cytometry on a PBMC aliquot measured the percentage of naive CD45RAhigh/CD27high T cells. The library was generated by 5' RACE. TCRdb records Illumina HiSeq 2500 as the sequencer. A second roughly 7 to 12 cycle PCR used a sample-barcoded 5' primer and a J-beta primer mix. Each TCR beta cDNA molecule received a unique molecular identifier from a template-switch 5' adaptor carrying 12 random nucleotides. At least 2.5 million CDR3-containing paired-end reads were obtained from each sample. All of the RNA was converted into first-strand cDNA using the Mint cDNA synthesis kit, with a TRBC-specific oligonucleotide serving as the primer. Following uracil-DNA glycosylase treatment, all cDNA underwent a first 18-cycle PCR with the universal primers M1SS and BC2_uni_R. The original pipeline was this. Each sample was normalized by randomly selecting 1 million high-quality reads, each carrying a distinct molecular identifier. Reads with shared molecular identifiers were discarded instead of being binned into consensus sequences. MiTCR, run with a Q25 quality threshold and the strictest error-elimination algorithm, handled CDR3 identification, clonotype clustering and error correction. A nonparametric unseen species model using Euler transformation provided a lower-bound estimate of total TCR beta diversity. The public sequencing data were trimmed at Q25 with fastp and processed into clonotypes with MiXCR by TCRdb, which kept only in-frame beta chains. One record per CDR3 amino acid sequence lists the most common genes and DNA. It is TCRdb's table, rather than the study itself, that gives the V and J calls and clone size. Recorded for this sample are 750,000 to 850,000 distinct CDR3 sequences; more than 20% of them occurred a single time. In total, the top ten clones hold under 4% of the sample.

The CDR3 runs 15 amino acids, cysteine and phenylalanine included. Only the CDR3 portion is preserved as DNA: 45 bases, with reading frame beginning at the first base. Relative to germline, V is 5 bases shorter and J is 4 bases shorter, with 14 bases between their ends. CDR1 and CDR2 were assigned from the germline V gene as SGHTA and FQGTGA. The data also belong to a second study, concerning T cells of mothers and their children. As the second publication notes: The donors were nine systemically healthy Caucasian individuals, made up of three mothers and their six children. cDNA synthesis consumed the entire amount of extracted RNA, loaded at approximately 1.6 ug RNA in each 15 ul reaction. In the second PCR, the M1S primer introduced both the sample barcodes and 2-4 random nucleotides. Over 8 million TCR beta CDR3 reads were obtained for each mother, and 2.5 million to 3 million reads were obtained for each child. In both related and unrelated pairs, thymic selection shapes the output of TCR recombination in a similar way, with inherited differences having only a minor effect. Normalized repertoire overlap in related mother-child pairs was always slightly higher than in unrelated mother-child pairs, but the difference was never significant. With a sensitivity of about 100 clones per million clonotypes, no persistent microchimeric T cell clones were detected. Deep NGS was used in the study to compare the TCR beta repertoires of mothers and children and to look for features that separate related mother-child pairs from unrelated individuals. On average, the children were approximately 11 +/- 4 years old, while the mothers were about 37 +/- 4 years old. After adapter ligation was performed with NEBNext reagents, the libraries were sequenced on an Illumina HiSeq 2000 with 100+100 nt paired-end reads. Mother and child libraries were prepared a month apart and sequenced in separate runs to prevent cross-contamination. Each donor had between about 500,000 and 2,100,000 distinct TCR beta clonotypes identified. Naive TCR beta clonotypes were estimated from low-frequency clonotypes matched to each donor's FACS-determined naive share, without sorting.

This TCR came from a boy younger than 18 in good health. The sequence joins TRBV7-3 to TRBJ1-4; TRBD1 could be the D gene, as 6 bases match. The specimen sequenced was blood. CDR3 sequence: CASSPSTGRNEKLFF. The nucleotide sequence is TGTGCCAGCAGCCCCTCGACAGGTCGTAATGAAAAACTGTTTTTT.